What follows describes a single T cell receptor (beta chain). Per the original data handling: Estimation of nucleated cell counts was performed using reference gene primer amplification. The method was immunoSEQ multiplex PCR; TCRdb's version includes in-frame clones alone and lacks a portion of them. The V and J calls and clone size come from that table; D and trimming were worked out from the DNA. The sample records over 200,000 clones, approximately 87% being singletons. The data were taken from a study of blood T cell repertoires in COVID-19. About the research overall: Specimens from acute and convalescent COVID-19 originated in the United States, Italy and Spain. PBMCs, B-cell-depleted T cells, or T cells provided the cDNA or gDNA that made up the material.

V lost 4 bases and J lost 5; bases outside the gene matches: 7. This CDR3 comprises 14 residues. Germline CDR1 reads GTSNPN; CDR2 reads SVGIG (reference sequence). This receptor was obtained from a man between 60 and 70 years old who had recovered from COVID-19. The V call is TRBV30, the J call TRBJ2-3; 9 bases are shared with TRBD2. Sequenced material: peripheral blood. Written as DNA, the CDR3 is TGTGCCTGGATGTTTGCGGGGGGGGGAGATACGCAGTATTTT. It specifies CAWMFAGGGDTQYF.